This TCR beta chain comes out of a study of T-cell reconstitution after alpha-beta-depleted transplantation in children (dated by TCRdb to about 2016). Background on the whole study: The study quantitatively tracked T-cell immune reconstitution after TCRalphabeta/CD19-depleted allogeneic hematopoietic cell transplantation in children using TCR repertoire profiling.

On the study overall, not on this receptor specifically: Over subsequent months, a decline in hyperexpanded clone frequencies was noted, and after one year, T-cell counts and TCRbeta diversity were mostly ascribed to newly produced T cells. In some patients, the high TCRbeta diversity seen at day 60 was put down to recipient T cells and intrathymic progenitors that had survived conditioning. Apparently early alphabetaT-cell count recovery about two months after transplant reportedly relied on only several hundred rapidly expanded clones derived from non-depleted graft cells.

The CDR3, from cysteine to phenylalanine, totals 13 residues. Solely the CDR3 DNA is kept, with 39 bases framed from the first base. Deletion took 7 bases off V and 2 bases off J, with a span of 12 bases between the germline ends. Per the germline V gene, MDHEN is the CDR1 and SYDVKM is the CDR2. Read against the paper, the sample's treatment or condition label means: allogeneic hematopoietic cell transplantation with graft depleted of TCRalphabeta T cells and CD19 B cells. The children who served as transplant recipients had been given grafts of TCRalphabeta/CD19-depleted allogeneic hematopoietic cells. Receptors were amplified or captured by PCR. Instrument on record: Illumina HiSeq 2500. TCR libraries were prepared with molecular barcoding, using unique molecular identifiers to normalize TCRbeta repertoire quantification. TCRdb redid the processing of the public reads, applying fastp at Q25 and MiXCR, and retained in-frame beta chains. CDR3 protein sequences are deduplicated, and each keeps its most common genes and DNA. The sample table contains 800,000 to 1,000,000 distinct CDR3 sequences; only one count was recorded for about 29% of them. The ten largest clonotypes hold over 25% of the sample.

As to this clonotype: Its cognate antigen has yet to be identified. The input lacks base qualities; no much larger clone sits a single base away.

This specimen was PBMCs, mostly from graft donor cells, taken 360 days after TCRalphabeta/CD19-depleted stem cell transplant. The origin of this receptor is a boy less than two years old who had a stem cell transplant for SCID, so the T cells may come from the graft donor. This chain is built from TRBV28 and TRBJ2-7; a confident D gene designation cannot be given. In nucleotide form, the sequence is TGTGCCAGCACGGGCAGGCCCCCCTACGAGCAGTACTTC. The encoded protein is CASTGRPPYEQYF.